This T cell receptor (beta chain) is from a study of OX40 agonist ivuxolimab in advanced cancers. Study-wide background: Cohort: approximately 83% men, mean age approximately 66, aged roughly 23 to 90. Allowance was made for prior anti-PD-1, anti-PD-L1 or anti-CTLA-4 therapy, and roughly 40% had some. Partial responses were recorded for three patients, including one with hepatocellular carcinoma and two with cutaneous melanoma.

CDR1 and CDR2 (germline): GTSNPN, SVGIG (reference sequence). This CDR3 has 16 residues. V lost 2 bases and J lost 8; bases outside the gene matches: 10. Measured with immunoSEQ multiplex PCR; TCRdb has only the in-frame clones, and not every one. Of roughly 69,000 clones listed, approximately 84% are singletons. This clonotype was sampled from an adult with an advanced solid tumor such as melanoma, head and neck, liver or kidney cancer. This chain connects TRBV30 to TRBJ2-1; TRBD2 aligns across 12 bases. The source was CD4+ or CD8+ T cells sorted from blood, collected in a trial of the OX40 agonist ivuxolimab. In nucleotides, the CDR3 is TGTGCCTGGAGTCCCCCCCCGACTAGCGGGGGCCATGAGCAGTTCTTC. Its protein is CAWSPPPTSGGHEQFF.